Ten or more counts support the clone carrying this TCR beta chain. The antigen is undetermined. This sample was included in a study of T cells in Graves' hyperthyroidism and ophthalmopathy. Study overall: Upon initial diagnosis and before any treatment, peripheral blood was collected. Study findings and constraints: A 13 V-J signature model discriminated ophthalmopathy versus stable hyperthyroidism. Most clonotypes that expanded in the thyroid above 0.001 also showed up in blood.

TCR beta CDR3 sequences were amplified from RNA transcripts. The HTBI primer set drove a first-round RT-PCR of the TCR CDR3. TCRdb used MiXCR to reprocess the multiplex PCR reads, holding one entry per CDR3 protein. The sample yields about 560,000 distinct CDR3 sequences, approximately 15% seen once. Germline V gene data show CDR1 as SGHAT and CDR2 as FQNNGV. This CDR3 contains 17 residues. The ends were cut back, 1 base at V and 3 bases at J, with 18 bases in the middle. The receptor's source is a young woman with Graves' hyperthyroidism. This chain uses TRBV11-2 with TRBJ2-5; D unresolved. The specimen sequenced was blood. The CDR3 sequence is CASSLVRSVGNKETQYF. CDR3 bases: TGTGCCAGCAGCTTAGTCCGTTCGGTGGGGAATAAAGAGACCCAGTACTTC.